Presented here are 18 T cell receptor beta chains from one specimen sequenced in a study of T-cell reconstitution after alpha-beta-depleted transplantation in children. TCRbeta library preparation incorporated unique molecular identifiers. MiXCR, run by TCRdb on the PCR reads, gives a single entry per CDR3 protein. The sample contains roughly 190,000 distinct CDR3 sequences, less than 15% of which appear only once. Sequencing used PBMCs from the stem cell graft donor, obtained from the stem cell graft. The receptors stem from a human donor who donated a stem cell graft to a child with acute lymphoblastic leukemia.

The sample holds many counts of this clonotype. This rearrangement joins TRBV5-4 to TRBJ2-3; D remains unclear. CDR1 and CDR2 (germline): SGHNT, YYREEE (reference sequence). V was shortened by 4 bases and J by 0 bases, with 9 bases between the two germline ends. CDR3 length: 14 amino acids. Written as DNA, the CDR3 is TGTGCCAGCAGCCGCACCCGGAGCACAGATACGCAGTATTTT. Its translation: CASSRTRSTDTQYF.

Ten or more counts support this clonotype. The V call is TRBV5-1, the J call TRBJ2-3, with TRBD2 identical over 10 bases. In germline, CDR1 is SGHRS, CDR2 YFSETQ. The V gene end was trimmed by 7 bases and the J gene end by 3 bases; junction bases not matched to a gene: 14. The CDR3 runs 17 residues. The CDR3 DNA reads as TGCGCCAGCTTCGATGCTTCTAGCGGGAGCCGGACAGATACGCAGTATTTT. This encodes CASFDASSGSRTDTQYF.

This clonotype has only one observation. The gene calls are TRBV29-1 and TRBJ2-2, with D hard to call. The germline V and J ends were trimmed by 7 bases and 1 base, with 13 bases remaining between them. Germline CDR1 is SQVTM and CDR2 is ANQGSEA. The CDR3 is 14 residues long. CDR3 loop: CSASLSRNTGELFF. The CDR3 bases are TGCAGCGCCTCTTTATCACGGAACACCGGGGAGCTGTTTTTT.

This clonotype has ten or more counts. The CDR3 DNA follows: TGTGCCAGCAGCTTATCGGCAGGGGGAGAGACCCAGTACTTC. Translating gives CASSLSAGGETQYF. The rearrangement joins TRBV7-9 to TRBJ2-5, with TRBD1 identical over 7 bases. Trimming removed 2 bases from V and 4 bases from J; junction bases left unmatched: 4. Germline lookup yields CDR1 SEHNR and CDR2 FQNEAQ (reference sequence). CDR3 length: 14 amino acids.

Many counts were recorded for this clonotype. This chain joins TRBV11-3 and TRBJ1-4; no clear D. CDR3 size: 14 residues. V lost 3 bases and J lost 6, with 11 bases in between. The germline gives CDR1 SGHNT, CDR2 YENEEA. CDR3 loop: CASSFRGRHEKLFF. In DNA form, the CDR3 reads TGTGCCAGCAGCTTTCGGGGTCGGCATGAAAAACTGTTTTTT.

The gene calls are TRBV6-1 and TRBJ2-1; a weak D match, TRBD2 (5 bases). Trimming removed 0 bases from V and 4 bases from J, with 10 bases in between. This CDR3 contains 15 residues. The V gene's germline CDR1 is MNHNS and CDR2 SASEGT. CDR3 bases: TGTGCCAGCAGTGAAGCGAGGACTGGTTACAATGAGCAGTTCTTC. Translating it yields CASSEARTGYNEQFF.

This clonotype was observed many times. The CDR3 DNA sequence: TGTGCCAGCAGTTTAGAGGTGGCAAAGGGAACTGAAGCTTTCTTT. Encoded protein: CASSLEVAKGTEAFF. The gene calls are TRBV12-3 or TRBV12-4 and TRBJ1-1; no definite D call. This CDR3 spans 15 amino acids. Trimming left V 1 base short and J 5 bases short, with 14 bases between.

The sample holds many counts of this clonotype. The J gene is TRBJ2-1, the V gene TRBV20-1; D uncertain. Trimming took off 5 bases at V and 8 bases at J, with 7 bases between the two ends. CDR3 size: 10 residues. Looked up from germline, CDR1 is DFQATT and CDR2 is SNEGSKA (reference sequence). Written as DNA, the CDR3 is TGCAGTGCTCTTGGGGATGAGCAGTTCTTC. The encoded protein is CSALGDEQFF.

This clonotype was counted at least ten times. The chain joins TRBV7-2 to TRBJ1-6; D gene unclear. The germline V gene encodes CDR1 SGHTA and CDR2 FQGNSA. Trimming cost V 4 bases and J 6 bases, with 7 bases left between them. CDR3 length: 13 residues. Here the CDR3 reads CASSYGLNSPLHF. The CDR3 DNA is TGTGCCAGCAGCTACGGACTTAATTCACCCCTCCACTTT.

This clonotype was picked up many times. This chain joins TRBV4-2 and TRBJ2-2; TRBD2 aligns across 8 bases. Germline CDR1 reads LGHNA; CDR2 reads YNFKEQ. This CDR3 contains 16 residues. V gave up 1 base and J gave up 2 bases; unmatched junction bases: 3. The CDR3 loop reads CASSQGTSSNTGELFF. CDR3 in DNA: TGTGCCAGCAGCCAAGGGACTAGCAGCAACACCGGGGAGCTGTTTTTT.

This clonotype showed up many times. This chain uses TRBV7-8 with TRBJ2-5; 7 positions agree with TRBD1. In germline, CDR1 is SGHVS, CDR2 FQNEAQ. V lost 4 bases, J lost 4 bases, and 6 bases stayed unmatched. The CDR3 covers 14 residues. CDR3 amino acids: CASSSQQGSETQYF. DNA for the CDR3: TGTGCCAGCAGCTCACAACAGGGGTCAGAGACCCAGTACTTC.

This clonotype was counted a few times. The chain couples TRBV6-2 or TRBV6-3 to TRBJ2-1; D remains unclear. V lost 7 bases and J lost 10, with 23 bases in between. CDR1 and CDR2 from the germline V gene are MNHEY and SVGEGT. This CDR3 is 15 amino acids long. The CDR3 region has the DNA TGTGCCAGCACCGACCCCCGGTCCCCCGGAATCGAGCAGTTCTTC. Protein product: CASTDPRSPGIEQFF.

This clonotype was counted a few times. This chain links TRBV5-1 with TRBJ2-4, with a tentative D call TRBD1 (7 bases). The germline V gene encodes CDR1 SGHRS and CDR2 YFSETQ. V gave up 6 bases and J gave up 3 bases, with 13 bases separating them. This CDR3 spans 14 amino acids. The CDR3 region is CASTRGVDKNIQYF. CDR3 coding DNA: TGCGCCAGCACCAGGGGGGTCGACAAAAACATTCAGTACTTC. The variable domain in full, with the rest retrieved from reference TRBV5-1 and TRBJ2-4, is KAGVTQTPRYLIKTRGQQVTLSCSPISGHRSVSWYQQTPGQGLQFLFEYFSETQRNKGNFPGRFSGRQFSNSRSEMNVSTLELGDSALYLCASTRGVDKNIQYFGAGTRLSVL.

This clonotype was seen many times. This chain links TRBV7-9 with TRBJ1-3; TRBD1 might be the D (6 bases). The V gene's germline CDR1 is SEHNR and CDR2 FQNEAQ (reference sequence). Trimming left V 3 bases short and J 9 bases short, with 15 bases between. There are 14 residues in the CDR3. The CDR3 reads CASSLGAGTTTIYF. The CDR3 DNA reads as TGTGCCAGCAGCTTGGGGGCCGGGACGACCACCATATATTTT.

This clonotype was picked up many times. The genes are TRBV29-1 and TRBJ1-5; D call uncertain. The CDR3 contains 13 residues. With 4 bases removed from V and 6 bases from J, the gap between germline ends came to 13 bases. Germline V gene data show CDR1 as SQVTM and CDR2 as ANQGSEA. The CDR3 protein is CSVGNLGGQPQHF. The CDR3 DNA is TGCAGCGTTGGAAACCTCGGTGGTCAGCCCCAGCATTTT.

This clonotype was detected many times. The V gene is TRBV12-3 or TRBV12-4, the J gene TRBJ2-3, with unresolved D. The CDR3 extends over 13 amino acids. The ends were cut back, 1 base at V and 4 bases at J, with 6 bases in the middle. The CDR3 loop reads CASSLGPADTQYF. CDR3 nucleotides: TGTGCCAGCAGTTTAGGCCCGGCAGATACGCAGTATTTT.

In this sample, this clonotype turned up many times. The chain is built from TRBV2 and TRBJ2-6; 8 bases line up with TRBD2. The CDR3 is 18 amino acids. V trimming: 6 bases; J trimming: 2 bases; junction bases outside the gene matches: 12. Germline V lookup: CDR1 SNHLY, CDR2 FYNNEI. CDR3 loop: CASRSIDRGGPGANVLTF. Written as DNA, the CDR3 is TGTGCCAGCAGATCTATTGACCGGGGGGGCCCTGGGGCCAACGTCCTGACTTTC.

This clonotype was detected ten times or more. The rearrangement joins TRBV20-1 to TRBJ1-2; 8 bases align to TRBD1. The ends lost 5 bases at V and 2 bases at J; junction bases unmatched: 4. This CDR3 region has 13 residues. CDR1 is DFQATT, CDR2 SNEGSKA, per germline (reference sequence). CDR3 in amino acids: CSAPDRENYGYTF. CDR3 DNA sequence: TGCAGTGCTCCGGACAGGGAGAACTATGGCTACACCTTC.